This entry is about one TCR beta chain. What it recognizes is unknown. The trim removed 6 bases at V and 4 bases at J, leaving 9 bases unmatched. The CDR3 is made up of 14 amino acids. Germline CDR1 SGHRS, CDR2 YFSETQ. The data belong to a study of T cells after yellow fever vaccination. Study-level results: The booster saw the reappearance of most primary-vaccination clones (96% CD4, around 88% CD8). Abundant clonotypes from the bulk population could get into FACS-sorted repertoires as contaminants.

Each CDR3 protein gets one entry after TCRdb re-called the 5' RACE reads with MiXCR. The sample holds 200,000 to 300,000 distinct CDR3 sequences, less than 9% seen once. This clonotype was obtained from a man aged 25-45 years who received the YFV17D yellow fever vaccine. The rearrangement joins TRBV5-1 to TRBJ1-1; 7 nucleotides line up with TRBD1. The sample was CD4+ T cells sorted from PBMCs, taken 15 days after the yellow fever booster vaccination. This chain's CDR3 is CASNTDRASTEAFF. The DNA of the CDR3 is TGCGCCAGCAACACCGACAGGGCGTCCACTGAAGCTTTCTTT. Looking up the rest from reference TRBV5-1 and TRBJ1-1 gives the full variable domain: KAGVTQTPRYLIKTRGQQVTLSCSPISGHRSVSWYQQTPGQGLQFLFEYFSETQRNKGNFPGRFSGRQFSNSRSEMNVSTLELGDSALYLCASNTDRASTEAFFGQGTRLTVV.